The rows below give T cell receptor beta chains drawn from one sample of a study of shared clonotypes between healthy human individuals. Method: immunoSEQ multiplex PCR; TCRdb's copy keeps in-frame clones and lacks some. Among approximately 1.9 million clones listed, 85% to 95% were seen once. Source material: naive CD8+ T cells from PBMCs. All receptors derive from a man between 18 and 29 years old in good health. Some clones in this sample may be carry-over from other donors' samples. Both conserved end residues are part of each CDR3. The D gene is left open where the match is weak. The size entry is marked missing in some rows and otherwise reads once, few, many or a size class.

v_gene,j_gene,d_gene,abundance,CDR3aa,CDR3nt
TRBV11-2,TRBJ2-1,TRBD2,.,CASSYGGRALNEQFF,TGTGCCAGCAGCTATGGCGGGAGGGCCCTCAATGAGCAGTTCTTC
TRBV6-1,TRBJ2-7,TRBD1,.,CASSGGQPYEQYF,TGTGCCAGCAGTGGGGGACAGCCCTACGAGCAGTACTTC
TRBV27,TRBJ1-1,.,.,CASNGRGHTEAFF,TGTGCCAGCAACGGACGGGGACACACTGAAGCTTTCTTT
TRBV4-3,TRBJ2-1,TRBD2,.,CASSQMAGDDNEQFF,TGCGCCAGCAGCCAAATGGCGGGAGACGACAATGAGCAGTTCTTC
TRBV7-9,TRBJ1-5,.,.,CASSRGGLNQPQHF,TGTGCCAGCAGCCGCGGGGGGCTAAATCAGCCCCAGCATTTT
TRBV19,TRBJ1-2,.,.,CASISGGNYGYTF,TGTGCCAGTATCTCTGGCGGAAACTATGGCTACACCTTC
TRBV15,TRBJ2-7,.,.,CATTPGLDPYEQYF,TGTGCCACCACACCGGGCCTCGACCCTTACGAGCAGTACTTC
TRBV28,TRBJ1-5,.,once,CASTPGQPNQPQHF,TGTGCCAGCACCCCGGGGCAGCCCAATCAGCCCCAGCATTTT
TRBV19,TRBJ1-4,.,.,CASSMRDSTNEKLFF,TGTGCCAGTAGTATGAGGGATTCGACTAATGAAAAACTGTTTTTT
TRBV4-1,TRBJ2-3,TRBD2,.,CASSQGPAGERTDTQYF,TGCGCCAGCAGCCAAGGCCCCGCGGGGGAGAGGACAGATACGCAGTATTTT
TRBV30,TRBJ2-5,TRBD2,.,CAWSPGGGLAAQETQYF,TGTGCCTGGAGTCCGGGGGGGGGACTGGCAGCCCAAGAGACCCAGTACTTC
TRBV6-5,TRBJ2-7,.,.,CASSYGARQTYEQYF,TGTGCCAGCAGTTACGGGGCAAGACAAACCTACGAGCAGTACTTC
TRBV13,TRBJ1-4,TRBD1,.,CASSLGPGLTGTGGNEKLFF,TGTGCCAGCAGCTTAGGCCCCGGTCTGACAGGGACCGGGGGTAATGAAAAACTGTTTTTT
TRBV23-1,TRBJ2-7,TRBD1,.,CASKKMSGQFYEQYF,TGCGCCAGCAAAAAAATGTCGGGACAGTTCTACGAGCAGTACTTC
TRBV9,TRBJ1-1,.,.,CASSVDLLGADTEAFF,TGTGCCAGCAGCGTAGATCTTTTGGGGGCTGACACTGAAGCTTTCTTT
TRBV21-1,TRBJ2-7,.,.,CASSTLQASGPYEQYF,TGTGCCAGCAGCACCCTCCAGGCTAGCGGACCCTACGAGCAGTACTTC
TRBV29-1,TRBJ1-1,.,.,CSVRIGYTEAFF,TGCAGCGTTAGGATTGGGTACACTGAAGCTTTCTTT
TRBV5-1,TRBJ1-1,TRBD1,once,CASSPGTGPPNTEAFF,TGCGCCAGCAGCCCTGGGACAGGGCCCCCGAACACTGAAGCTTTCTTT
TRBV27,TRBJ1-1,.,.,CASSLSFPGANTEAFF,TGTGCCAGCAGTTTATCGTTTCCGGGAGCGAACACTGAAGCTTTCTTT
TRBV7-6,TRBJ2-7,.,.,CASSGWADSSSYEQYF,TGTGCCAGCTCAGGGTGGGCGGACTCTTCATCCTACGAGCAGTACTTC
TRBV7-2,TRBJ2-5,TRBD2,.,CASSLVGGRGETQYF,TGTGCCAGCAGCTTAGTAGGCGGGAGGGGGGAGACCCAGTACTTC
TRBV7-9,TRBJ2-1,TRBD2,.,CASSPLAGVGNEQFF,TGTGCCAGCAGCCCTCTAGCGGGAGTTGGTAATGAGCAGTTCTTC
TRBV27,TRBJ2-7,.,.,CASSPLERLSYEQYF,TGTGCCAGCAGTCCACTAGAACGGCTTTCCTACGAGCAGTACTTC